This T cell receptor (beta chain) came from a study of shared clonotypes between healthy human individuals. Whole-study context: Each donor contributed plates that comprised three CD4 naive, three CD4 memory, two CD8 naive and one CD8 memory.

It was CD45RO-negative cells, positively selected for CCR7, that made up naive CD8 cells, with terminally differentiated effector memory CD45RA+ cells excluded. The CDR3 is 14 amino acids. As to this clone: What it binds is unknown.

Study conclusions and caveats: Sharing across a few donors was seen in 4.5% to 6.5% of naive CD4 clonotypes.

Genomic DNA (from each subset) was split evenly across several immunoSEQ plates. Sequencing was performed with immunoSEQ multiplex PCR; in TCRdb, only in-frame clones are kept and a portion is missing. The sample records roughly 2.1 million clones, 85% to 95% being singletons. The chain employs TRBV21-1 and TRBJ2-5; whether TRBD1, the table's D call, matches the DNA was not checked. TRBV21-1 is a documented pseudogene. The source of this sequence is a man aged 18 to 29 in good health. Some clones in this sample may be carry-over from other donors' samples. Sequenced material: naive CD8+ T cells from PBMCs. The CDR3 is CASSRGTGKETQYF. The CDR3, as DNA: TGTGCCAGCAGCAGGGGGACAGGGAAGGAGACCCAGTACTTC.